These 30 T cell receptor beta chains originate from one sample sequenced in a study of cytomegalovirus exposure and HLA in healthy donors. Use of 60 Vbeta and 13 Jbeta primers characterized the PCR. TCRdb keeps only in-frame clones here, not all; method: immunoSEQ multiplex PCR. The sample has about 130,000 clones; around 71% are singletons. Sequencing was performed on PBMCs. All receptors derive from a woman aged 55-69 years in good health and CMV-seropositive.

The chain uses TRBV18 and TRBJ2-7, with 7 bases identical to TRBD1. J lost 2 bases, V lost 3 bases, and 7 bases had no gene match. The CDR3 spans 15 residues. Germline V gene sequence: CDR1 KGHSH, CDR2 LQKENI. The CDR3 region has the DNA TGTGCCAGCTCACCGGCCGGGACAGCAGCCTACGAGCAGTACTTC. Protein sequence: CASSPAGTAAYEQYF.

This rearrangement joins TRBV23-1 to TRBJ1-1; possible D gene TRBD1, 5 bases. TRBV23-1 has ORF status, its function being uncertain. V dropped 6 bases and J dropped 4 bases, with 18 bases sitting between them. CDR3 size: 15 residues. As DNA, the CDR3 is TGCGCCAGCAGATGGGGGGGAAAAATGAGCACTGAAGCTTTCTTT. It codes for CASRWGGKMSTEAFF.

Remarks on this clone: A read error may produce the germline difference seen at one junction end. The chain uses TRBV7-9 and TRBJ2-7, with D possibly being TRBD1 (6 bases). Germline CDR1 is SEHNR and CDR2 is FQNEAQ (reference sequence). The length of the CDR3 is 12 residues. CDR3: CSSSSQGNEQYF. Written as DNA, the CDR3 is TGTTCCAGCAGCTCACAGGGAAACGAGCAGTACTTC.

The chain couples TRBV7-7 to TRBJ2-6, with D hard to call. The germline V and J ends were trimmed by 5 bases and 9 bases, with 11 bases remaining between them. The CDR3 totals 13 residues. The germline CDR1 and CDR2 sequences are SSHAT and FNYEAQ (reference sequence). CDR3 amino acids: CASSPRVGNVLTF. CDR3 sequence (DNA): TGTGCCAGCAGCCCCCGGGTTGGCAACGTCCTGACTTTC.

The chain joins TRBV4-1 to TRBJ1-1; no firm D call. This CDR3 comprises 14 residues. The V gene's germline CDR1 is MGHRA and CDR2 YSYEKL. V lost 0 bases, J lost 6 bases, and 11 bases lay in between. The CDR3 DNA reads as TGCGCCAGCAGCCAAGAGCCCGGAGGTGCTGAAGCTTTCTTT. It translates to CASSQEPGGAEAFF.

The J gene is TRBJ2-5, the V gene TRBV5-4; TRBD1 is a possible D gene (6 bases). V lost 0 bases and J lost 5, with 8 bases in between. From germline, CDR1 is SGHNT and CDR2 YYREEE (reference sequence). The length of the CDR3 is 13 residues. The CDR3 nucleotides read TGTGCCAGCAGCTTGGACAGGGTGGAGACCCAGTACTTC. Translation gives CASSLDRVETQYF.

This clone was observed a handful of times. The chain carries TRBV7-3 and TRBJ2-5, with 8 bases matching TRBD2. The CDR3 has 15 residues. V trimming: 3 bases; J trimming: 1 base; junction bases outside the gene matches: 4. Germline loops: CDR1 SGHTA, CDR2 FQGTGA. CDR3 in DNA: TGTGCCAGCAGCTTGCTTAGCGGGGCCCAAGAGACCCAGTACTTC. Its translation: CASSLLSGAQETQYF.

This rearrangement joins TRBV2 to TRBJ2-7; 7 bases match TRBD1. J lost 3 bases, V lost 8 bases, and 13 bases had no gene match. This CDR3 is built from 15 residues. Germline V lookup: CDR1 SNHLY, CDR2 FYNNEI. The CDR3 nucleotides read TGTGCCAGCGGGCTAGGGGGCTCTTCGAGCTACGAGCAGTACTTC. It specifies CASGLGGSSSYEQYF.

This clone was seen a handful of times. In DNA form, the CDR3 reads TGTGCCAGCAGCCCACCGGGGGGGGGAATCACCGGGGAGCTGTTTTTT. Its translation: CASSPPGGGITGELFF. The rearrangement uses TRBV6-6 and TRBJ2-2, with 8 bases identical to TRBD2. V lost 6 bases to trimming and J lost 4 bases; unmatched junction nucleotides: 10. Germline V CDR1 and CDR2: MNHNY, SVGAGI (reference sequence). This CDR3 has 16 residues.

The V gene is TRBV5-1, the J gene TRBJ1-5, with no clear D. V was trimmed by 0 bases and J by 7 bases, leaving 8 bases between them. Germline loops: CDR1 SGHRS, CDR2 YFSETQ. The CDR3 has 13 residues. The DNA for the CDR3 is TGCGCCAGCAGCTTGGAACATAGCCAGCCCCAGCATTTT. Encoded protein: CASSLEHSQPQHF.

The V and J genes are TRBV6-4 and TRBJ2-7; D gene uncertain. Germline V lookup: CDR1 MRHNA, CDR2 SNTAGT. This CDR3 spans 12 amino acids. The ends were cut back, 8 bases at V and 0 bases at J, with 8 bases in the middle. The CDR3 DNA follows: TGTGCCAGCTCACCTACCTCCTACGAGCAGTACTTC. Protein sequence: CASSPTSYEQYF.

This clone was seen just once. The rearrangement links TRBV10-1 to TRBJ2-1; 7 bases line up with TRBD2. V shed 5 bases, J shed 0 bases, and the junction held 4 bases outside the gene matches. The CDR3 runs 15 residues. CDR1 WNHNN and CDR2 SYGVQD come from the germline V gene (reference sequence). The CDR3 reads CASSPSGTSYNEQFF. CDR3 in DNA: TGCGCCAGCAGTCCTAGCGGTACCTCCTACAATGAGCAGTTCTTC.

This clone was seen a handful of times. This chain uses TRBV6-6 with TRBJ2-5; a weak D match, TRBD1 (6 bases). The J call is doubtful: the DNA matches TRBJ2-7 better. The CDR3 covers 14 residues. Looked up from germline, CDR1 is MNHNY and CDR2 is SVGAGI (reference sequence). For the CDR3, the DNA is TGTGCCAGCAGTTACTACAGGACAGATTACGAGCAGTACTTC. Its translation: CASSYYRTDYEQYF.

The CDR3 protein is CASSLGLAMNTGELFF. CDR3 sequence (DNA): TGTGCCAGCAGCTTGGGACTAGCTATGAACACCGGGGAGCTGTTTTTT. The chain employs TRBV5-4 and TRBJ2-2; 7 bases match TRBD2. The V segment lost 0 bases and the J segment 1 base; nucleotides outside the gene matches: 3. Germline V gene data show CDR1 as SGHNT and CDR2 as YYREEE (reference sequence). The length of the CDR3 is 16 residues.

The V and J genes are TRBV19 and TRBJ1-2; D possibly corresponds to TRBD1 (5 bases). The germline V gene has CDR1 LNHDA and CDR2 SQIVND (reference sequence). Trimming left V 9 bases short and J 10 bases short, with 30 bases between. The CDR3 has 16 residues. CDR3 region: CARGRVPPGRAVVYTF. The CDR3, as DNA: TGTGCCAGGGGGAGGGTTCCCCCTGGCAGGGCGGTAGTCTACACCTTC.

The chain combines TRBV19 with TRBJ2-6, with TRBD1 matching 8 bases. This CDR3 is 15 amino acids long. Germline V gene sequence: CDR1 LNHDA, CDR2 SQIVND (reference sequence). The V segment lost 11 bases and the J segment 4 bases; nucleotides outside the gene matches: 10. The CDR3 spells CACRDRPFGANVLTF. In DNA form, the CDR3 reads TGTGCCTGCCGGGACAGGCCTTTCGGGGCCAACGTCCTGACTTTC.

The chain couples TRBV6-6 to TRBJ2-7, with TRBD2 matching 9 bases. The germline V gene has CDR1 MNHNY and CDR2 SVGAGI (reference sequence). J gave up 6 bases and V 5 bases, and 14 bases lay outside the gene matches. The CDR3 totals 16 residues. The CDR3 DNA sequence: TGTGCCAGCAGTAAGGGGACCGGGACTAGCCGTCCCGAGCAGTACTTC. It specifies CASSKGTGTSRPEQYF.

The CDR3 loop reads CASRGGSETQYF. The CDR3 nucleotides read TGCGCCAGCAGGGGGGGGAGCGAGACCCAGTACTTC. This sequence joins TRBV5-1 and TRBJ2-5; TRBD2 matches at 7 bases. Germline assignment: CDR1 SGHRS and CDR2 YFSETQ. Trimming removed 5 bases from V and 5 bases from J; junction bases left unmatched: 3. The CDR3 runs to 12 residues.

CDR3 DNA: TGCGCCAGCAGCTTGGCGGGGACAGGGGGAATGGAGGAGCTGTTTTTT. Translated, it gives CASSLAGTGGMEELFF. The chain employs TRBV5-1 and TRBJ2-2, with 11 bases matching TRBD1. Losses at the gene ends were 0 bases for V and 10 bases for J; bases not matched to a gene: 8. The CDR3 length is 16 residues. Germline V gene sequence: CDR1 SGHRS, CDR2 YFSETQ. Together with reference TRBV5-1 and TRBJ2-2, the CDR3 gives the full variable domain: KAGVTQTPRYLIKTRGQQVTLSCSPISGHRSVSWYQQTPGQGLQFLFEYFSETQRNKGNFPGRFSGRQFSNSRSEMNVSTLELGDSALYLCASSLAGTGGMEELFFGEGSRLTVL.

This chain links TRBV9 with TRBJ1-2; 7 bases fit TRBD1. The CDR3 runs 13 residues. Trimming removed 2 bases from V and 8 bases from J; junction bases left unmatched: 6. Germline CDR1 reads SGDLS; CDR2 reads YYNGEE. CDR3 sequence: CASSVTGTEGYTF. CDR3 nucleotide sequence: TGTGCCAGCAGCGTCACCGGGACAGAAGGCTACACCTTC. The variable domain in full, completed from reference TRBV9 and TRBJ1-2, reads DSGVTQTPKHLITATGQRVTLRCSPRSGDLSVYWYQQSLDQGLQFLIQYYNGEERAKGNILERFSAQQFPDLHSELNLSSLELGDSALYFCASSVTGTEGYTFGSGTRLTVV.

This clone was found once. The genes are TRBV7-9 and TRBJ1-4; D remains unclear. V gave up 2 bases and J gave up 0 bases, with 7 bases separating them. Germline CDR1 reads SEHNR; CDR2 reads FQNEAQ (reference sequence). The CDR3 runs to 15 residues. CDR3 sequence reads: CASSLFLSTNEKLFF. CDR3 DNA sequence: TGTGCCAGCAGCTTATTCCTCTCAACTAATGAAAAACTGTTTTTT.

This clone was seen a handful of times. This chain joins TRBV9 and TRBJ1-3, with TRBD1 identical over 8 bases. Germline V gene data show CDR1 as SGDLS and CDR2 as YYNGEE. The CDR3 contains 16 residues. With V trimmed by 0 bases and J by 2 bases, 4 bases remained unmatched. The CDR3, as DNA: TGTGCCAGCAGCGTAGCGACAGGGGAGGCTGGAAACACCATATATTTT. It codes for CASSVATGEAGNTIYF.

The gene calls are TRBV2 and TRBJ1-1, with D possibly TRBD1 on 5 matching bases. Trimming removed 5 bases from V and 1 base from J, with 14 bases in between. This CDR3 has 15 residues. Per the germline V gene, CDR1 is SNHLY and CDR2 is FYNNEI. CDR3 nucleotide sequence: TGTGCCAGCAGTTTAGGCGGACACGCGAACACTGAAGCTTTCTTT. Translating gives CASSLGGHANTEAFF.

The V gene is TRBV2, the J gene TRBJ1-2, with unresolved D. This CDR3 is built from 14 residues. The ends were cut back, 1 base at V and 8 bases at J, with 14 bases in the middle. From germline, CDR1 is SNHLY and CDR2 FYNNEI. Here the CDR3 reads CASSEVGGTEGYTF. As DNA, the CDR3 is TGTGCCAGCAGTGAAGTCGGAGGCACGGAAGGCTACACCTTC.

The chain recombines TRBV7-9 with TRBJ1-4; 7 nucleotides agree with TRBD1. CDR3 length: 14 amino acids. V lost 1 base and J lost 8; bases outside the gene matches: 4. Per the germline V gene, CDR1 is SEHNR and CDR2 is FQNEAQ (reference sequence). CDR3 amino acids: CASSLVGQTEKLFF. The CDR3 DNA sequence: TGTGCCAGCAGCTTAGTGGGACAGACCGAAAAACTGTTTTTT.

The J gene is TRBJ1-5, the V gene TRBV19; 8 bases line up with TRBD1. This CDR3 region has 19 residues. The J segment lost 0 bases and the V segment lost 5 bases, leaving 15 bases of the junction unmatched. CDR1 LNHDA and CDR2 SQIVND come from the germline V gene (reference sequence). CDR3 loop: CASSGQGGLGPNSNQPQHF. The CDR3 DNA reads TGTGCCAGTAGTGGACAGGGAGGGTTAGGGCCCAATAGCAATCAGCCCCAGCATTTT.

The chain joins TRBV9 to TRBJ2-1; 10 positions agree with TRBD2. Germline V gives CDR1 SGDLS, CDR2 YYNGEE. The CDR3 totals 15 residues. V shed 0 bases and J 8 bases; nucleotides not matched to a gene: 5. In nucleotides, the CDR3 is TGTGCCAGCAGCGTAGAAGCGGGGGGGCACTATGAGCAGTTCTTC. Amino acid sequence: CASSVEAGGHYEQFF. The full variable domain, its missing parts supplied by reference TRBV9 and TRBJ2-1, is DSGVTQTPKHLITATGQRVTLRCSPRSGDLSVYWYQQSLDQGLQFLIQYYNGEERAKGNILERFSAQQFPDLHSELNLSSLELGDSALYFCASSVEAGGHYEQFFGPGTRLTVL.

This chain joins TRBV21-1 and TRBJ1-2; TRBD1, as called in the table, went unchecked against the DNA. TRBV21-1 is marked as a pseudogene. This CDR3 has 13 amino acids. CDR3 sequence (DNA): TGTGCCAGCAGCAAAGTCAGGGTCGGGGGCTACACCTTC. It codes for CASSKVRVGGYTF.

This clone was picked up a small number of times. The V and J genes are TRBV6-6 and TRBJ2-3; perhaps TRBD2 as D (7 bases). CDR1 is MNHNY, CDR2 SVGAGI, per germline (reference sequence). The V gene lost 3 bases and the J gene lost 2 bases, with 15 bases spanning the gap. This CDR3 is 16 amino acids long. The CDR3 DNA reads TGTGCCAGCAGTTATGGGGGGGCGGGGTTCACAGATACGCAGTATTTT. Residues: CASSYGGAGFTDTQYF.

The chain uses TRBV2 and TRBJ2-7, with TRBD1 as a possible D gene (6 bases). Germline CDR1 reads SNHLY; CDR2 reads FYNNEI. CDR3 length equals 14 residues. V lost 2 bases to trimming and J lost 2 bases, with 10 bases between them. The chain's CDR3 is CASSEQGSTYEQYF. In nucleotides, the CDR3 is TGTGCCAGCAGTGAACAGGGGTCGACCTACGAGCAGTACTTC.